This T cell receptor beta chain was observed in a study of OX40 agonist ivuxolimab in advanced cancers. Study-level information: At 0.01 to 10 mg/kg, ivuxolimab was administered intravenously to patients every 2 weeks.

Broader study findings: In the 0.1 to 3.0 mg/kg range, CD4+ and CD8+ blood T cells had expanded clonally by week 6. Normalized T-cell clonal expansion was also low in some nonresponders.

In regard to this clone: Its antigen is still unknown.

Data came from immunoSEQ multiplex PCR; TCRdb stores just in-frame clones and leaves some out. The sample lists some 86,000 clones, more than 90% seen once, with approximately 6.9% in the top ten. The CDR3 extends over 16 amino acids. Germline CDR1 WNHNN, CDR2 SYGVQD (reference sequence). Trimming stripped 2 bases from V and 0 bases from J, with 12 bases between. The material was CD4+ or CD8+ T cells sorted from blood, obtained in a trial of the OX40 agonist ivuxolimab. J is TRBJ2-3 and V is TRBV10-1; D gene unclear. The TCR originated in an adult with an advanced solid tumor such as melanoma, head and neck, liver or kidney cancer. This chain's CDR3 is CASSEPSGLSTDTQYF. As DNA, the CDR3 is TGCGCCAGCAGTGAGCCCTCCGGCCTTAGCACAGATACGCAGTATTTT.